This T cell receptor beta chain was captured by sequencing in a study of cytomegalovirus exposure and HLA in healthy donors. The study ran its PCR with 60 Vbeta and 13 Jbeta primers. Using immunoSEQ multiplex PCR, the repertoire was profiled, and TCRdb retains in-frame clones only, with some absent. The sample consists of over 150,000 clones, around 80% of them appearing once. Of note for this clone: Its target is unknown. One junction end does not reproduce the germline sequence, and a read error may be involved.

Germline CDR1 SEHNR, CDR2 FQNEAQ (reference sequence). The CDR3 spans 18 residues. Study outcomes and limitations: When presence/absence was analysed, sequencing depth was taken to be roughly uniform across donors.

What was sequenced was PBMCs. This chain joins TRBV7-9 and TRBJ1-6; possibly TRBD1 for D (5 bases). The sequence derives from a woman in her forties or fifties in good health and CMV-seropositive. The CDR3 protein is CSSSFTTRPGGYNSPLHF. DNA of the CDR3: TGTTCCAGCAGCTTTACGACTAGACCCGGGGGGTATAATTCACCCCTCCACTTT. Variable domain in full (rest from reference TRBV7-9 and TRBJ1-6): DTGVSQNPRHKITKRGQNVTFRCDPISEHNRLYWYRQTLGQGPEFLTYFQNEAQLEKSRLLSDRFSAERPKGSFSTLEIQRTEQGDSAMYLCSSSFTTRPGGYNSPLHFGNGTRLTVT.